This TCR beta chain was sequenced for a study of circulating and synovial CD4+ cells in juvenile arthritis. Study results and limitations: T cell genome counts differed by at least an order of magnitude between CPL and CD4 samples.

Data came from immunoSEQ multiplex PCR; TCRdb stores just in-frame clones and leaves some out. The table lists tens of thousands of clones, 90% to 95% of them singletons. Remarks on this clone: Its antigen is unidentified.

Germline CDR1 reads SGHTA; CDR2 reads FQGNSA. The CDR3 consists of 17 residues. J gave up 4 bases and V 5 bases, and 9 bases lay outside the gene matches. Sequenced input: CD4+ T cells from blood. V and J are TRBV7-2 and TRBJ2-1, with 12 nucleotides matching TRBD2. This sequence originates from a human donor with juvenile idiopathic arthritis. The CDR3 DNA reads TGTGCCAGCAGCCGACTAGCGGGGGAAGTTTGGTACAATGAGCAGTTCTTC. It codes for CASSRLAGEVWYNEQFF.